Shown below are 10 T cell receptor beta chains from a single sample sequenced in a study of Graves' ophthalmopathy and Graves' hyperthyroidism. The TCR beta CDR3 regions underwent amplification from RNA transcripts. HTBI primers were employed in first-round RT-PCR, then a second-round multiplex PCR followed. TCRdb processed the multiplex PCR reads anew with MiXCR; each CDR3 protein has one entry. Among 350,000 to 400,000 distinct CDR3 sequences listed, about 17% were seen once. Input material: peripheral blood. The source is a woman between 18 and 29 years old with Graves' ophthalmopathy.

This clonotype showed up many times. The junction departs from the called germline gene at one end, perhaps through a read error. The chain is built from TRBV7-2 and TRBJ1-1; TRBD1 aligns across 7 bases. The length of the CDR3 is 15 residues. In germline, CDR1 is SGHTA, CDR2 FQGNSA. CDR3 in amino acids: CASSSWEGAFTEVFF. CDR3 nucleotide sequence: TGTGCCAGCAGCTCCTGGGAGGGGGCATTCACTGAAGTTTTCTTT.

This clonotype was recorded at least ten times. The V call is TRBV20-1, the J call TRBJ2-7; 7 bases fit TRBD2. After removal of 1 base from V and 3 bases from J, the junction contained 3 bases not matched to a gene. Germline CDR1 DFQATT, CDR2 SNEGSKA (reference sequence). This CDR3 has 13 residues. The CDR3 loop is CSARGGGYYEQYF. In nucleotides, the CDR3 is TGCAGTGCTAGAGGGGGGGGGTACTACGAGCAGTACTTC.

This clonotype was detected many times. The rearrangement joins TRBV28 to TRBJ1-5; TRBD1 is a possible D gene (6 bases). The CDR3 contains 16 residues. CDR1 is MDHEN, CDR2 SYDVKM, per germline. V lost 2 bases to trimming and J lost 1 base, with 12 bases between them. The CDR3 coding sequence is TGTGCCAGCAGTTTACGGACAGATTTGAGCAATCAGCCCCAGCATTTT. This codes for CASSLRTDLSNQPQHF.

This clonotype has at least ten counts. The chain employs TRBV12-3 or TRBV12-4 and TRBJ1-5; 11 nucleotides match TRBD1. This CDR3 has 15 residues. Trimming took 5 bases from V and 5 from J; bases not matched to a gene: 5. The CDR3 protein is CASSVTDRGHQPQHF. The CDR3 DNA is TGTGCCAGCAGTGTAACGGACAGGGGGCATCAGCCCCAGCATTTT.

This chain connects TRBV6-1 to TRBJ2-4; a possible D gene is TRBD1 (5 bases). V lost 6 bases and J lost 9, with 12 bases in between. This CDR3 is built from 12 residues. Germline V gene sequence: CDR1 MNHNS, CDR2 SASEGT. DNA of the CDR3: TGTGCCAGCAGGGACAAGATGGGCATTCAGTACTTC. Translated, it gives CASRDKMGIQYF.

The chain combines TRBV5-1 with TRBJ1-1; 9 positions match TRBD1. This CDR3 spans 14 amino acids. Germline trimming cut 4 bases from V and 5 bases from J; bases unmatched to any gene: 6. Per germline, CDR1 SGHRS and CDR2 YFSETQ. The CDR3 reads CASSPYGQGTEAFF. The CDR3 DNA sequence: TGCGCCAGCAGCCCGTATGGACAGGGGACTGAAGCTTTCTTT.

This clonotype was seen repeatedly, ten times or more. The chain employs TRBV6-4 and TRBJ2-3; D could derive from TRBD1 or TRBD2 (5 bases each). V gave up 4 bases and J gave up 0 bases, with 5 bases separating them. Germline CDR1 MRHNA, CDR2 SNTAGT. The CDR3 has 13 amino acids. The CDR3 coding sequence is TGTGCCAGCAGTGGGGACAGCACAGATACGCAGTATTTT. The encoded protein is CASSGDSTDTQYF.

This clonotype was seen at least ten times. The rearrangement uses TRBV27 and TRBJ1-5, with TRBD1 matching 7 bases. With V trimmed by 6 bases and J by 0 bases, 8 bases remained unmatched. The CDR3 consists of 16 residues. Germline loops: CDR1 MNHEY, CDR2 SMNVEV (reference sequence). CDR3 protein: CASRPGQTHSNQPQHF. Written as DNA, the CDR3 is TGTGCCAGCAGACCGGGACAGACTCATAGCAATCAGCCCCAGCATTTT.

The sample holds many counts of this clonotype. The V gene is TRBV30, the J gene TRBJ2-7, with a possible D match to TRBD1 (6 bases). CDR3 length: 11 amino acids. CDR1 is GTSNPN and CDR2 is SVGIG in the germline V gene (reference sequence). Trimming removed 3 bases at V and 6 bases at J, with 9 bases between. The CDR3 DNA is TGTGCCTGGAGACAGGGCTCCGAGCAGTACTTC. Translated, it gives CAWRQGSEQYF.

This clonotype was observed at least ten times. This sequence joins TRBV28 and TRBJ2-7; D might be TRBD2 (5 bases). Trimming took 11 bases from V and 7 from J, leaving 21 bases between them. CDR3 size: 13 residues. The V gene's germline CDR1 is MDHEN and CDR2 SYDVKM. As DNA, the CDR3 is TGTGCCGGATATTCTTCCCTCACGGGAGAGCAGTACTTC. Translated, it gives CAGYSSLTGEQYF.